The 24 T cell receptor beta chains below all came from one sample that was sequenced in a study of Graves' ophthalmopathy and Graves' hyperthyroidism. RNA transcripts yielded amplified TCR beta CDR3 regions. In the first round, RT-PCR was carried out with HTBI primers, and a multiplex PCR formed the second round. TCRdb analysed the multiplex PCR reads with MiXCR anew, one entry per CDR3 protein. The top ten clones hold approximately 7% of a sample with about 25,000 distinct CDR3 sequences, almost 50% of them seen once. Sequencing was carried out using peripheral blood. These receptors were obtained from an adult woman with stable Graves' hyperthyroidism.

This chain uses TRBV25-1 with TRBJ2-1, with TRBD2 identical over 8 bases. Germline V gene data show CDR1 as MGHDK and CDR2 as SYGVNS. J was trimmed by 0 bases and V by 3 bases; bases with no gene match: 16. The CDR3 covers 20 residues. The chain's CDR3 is CASSDPHGNLAGPSYNEQFF. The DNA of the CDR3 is TGTGCCAGCAGTGATCCCCATGGCAATCTAGCGGGTCCCTCCTACAATGAGCAGTTCTTC.

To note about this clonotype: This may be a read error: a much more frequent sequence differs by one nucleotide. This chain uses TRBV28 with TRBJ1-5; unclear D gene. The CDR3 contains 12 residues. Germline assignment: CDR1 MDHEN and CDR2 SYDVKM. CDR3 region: CTSQGRDQPQHF. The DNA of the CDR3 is TGTACCAGTCAAGGGAGAGATCAGCCCCAGCATTTT. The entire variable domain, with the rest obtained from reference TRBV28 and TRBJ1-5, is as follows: DVKVTQSSRYLVKRTGEKVFLECVQDMDHENMFWYRQDPGLGLRLIYFSYDVKMKEKGDIPEGYSVSREKKERFSLILESASTNQTSMYLCTSQGRDQPQHFGDGTRLSIL.

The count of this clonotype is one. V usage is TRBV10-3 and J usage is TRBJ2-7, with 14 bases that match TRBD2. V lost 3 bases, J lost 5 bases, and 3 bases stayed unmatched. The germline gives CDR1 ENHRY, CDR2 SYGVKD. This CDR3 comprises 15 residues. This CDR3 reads CAISDPGLAGDEQYF. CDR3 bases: TGTGCCATCAGTGACCCGGGACTAGCGGGAGACGAGCAGTACTTC.

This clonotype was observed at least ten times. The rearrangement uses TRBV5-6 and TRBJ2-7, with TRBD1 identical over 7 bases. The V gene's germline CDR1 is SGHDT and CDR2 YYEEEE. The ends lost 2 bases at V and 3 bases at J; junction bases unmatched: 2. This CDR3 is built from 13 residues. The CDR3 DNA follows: TGTGCCAGCAGCTTCGGGACAGACTACGAGCAGTACTTC. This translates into CASSFGTDYEQYF. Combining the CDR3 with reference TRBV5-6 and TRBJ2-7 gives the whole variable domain DAGVTQSPTHLIKTRGQQVTLRCSPKSGHDTVSWYQQALGQGPQFIFQYYEEEERQRGNFPDRFSGHQFPNYSSELNVNALLLGDSALYLCASSFGTDYEQYFGPGTRLTVT.

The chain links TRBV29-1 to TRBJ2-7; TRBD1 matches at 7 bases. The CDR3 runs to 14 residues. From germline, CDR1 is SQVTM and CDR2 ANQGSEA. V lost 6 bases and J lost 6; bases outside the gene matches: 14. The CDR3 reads CSVQGHPAIAEQYF. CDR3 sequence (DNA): TGCAGCGTACAGGGGCACCCAGCAATAGCCGAGCAGTACTTC.

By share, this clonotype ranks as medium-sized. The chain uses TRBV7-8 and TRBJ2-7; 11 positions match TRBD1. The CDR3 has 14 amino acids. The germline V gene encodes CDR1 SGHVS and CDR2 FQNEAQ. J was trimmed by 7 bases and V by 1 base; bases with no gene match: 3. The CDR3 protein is CASSLGTGGGEQYV. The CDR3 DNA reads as TGTGCCAGCAGCTTAGGGACAGGGGGCGGTGAGCAGTACGTC.

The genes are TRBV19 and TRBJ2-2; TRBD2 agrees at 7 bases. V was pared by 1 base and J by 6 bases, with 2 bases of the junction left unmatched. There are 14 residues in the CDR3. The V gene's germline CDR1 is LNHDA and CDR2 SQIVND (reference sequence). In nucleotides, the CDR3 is TGTGCCAGTAGTATAGGCGCGGGGGCCGGGGAGCTGTTTTTT. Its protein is CASSIGAGAGELFF.

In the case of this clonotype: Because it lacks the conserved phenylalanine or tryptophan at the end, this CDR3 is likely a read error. CDR3 region: CAGSYSGQRIVNTEAFL. In DNA, the CDR3 is TGTGCCGGCAGTTACTCGGGACAGAGGATCGTGAACACTGAAGCTTTCTTG. The chain links TRBV6-6 to TRBJ1-1, with TRBD1 matching 7 bases. This CDR3 is built from 17 residues. In germline, CDR1 is MNHNY, CDR2 SVGAGI (reference sequence).

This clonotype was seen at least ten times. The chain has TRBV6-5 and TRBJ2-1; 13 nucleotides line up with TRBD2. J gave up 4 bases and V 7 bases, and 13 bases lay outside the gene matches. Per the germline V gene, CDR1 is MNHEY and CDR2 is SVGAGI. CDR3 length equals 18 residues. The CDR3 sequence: CASNPTALAGGPYNEQFF. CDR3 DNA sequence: TGTGCCAGCAACCCAACCGCACTAGCGGGAGGGCCTTACAATGAGCAGTTCTTC.

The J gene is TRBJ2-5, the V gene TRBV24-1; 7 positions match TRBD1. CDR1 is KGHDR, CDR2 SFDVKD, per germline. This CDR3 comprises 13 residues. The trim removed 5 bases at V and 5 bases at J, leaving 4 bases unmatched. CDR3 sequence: CATSVTGVETQYF. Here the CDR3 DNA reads TGTGCCACCAGTGTTACAGGGGTGGAGACCCAGTACTTC.

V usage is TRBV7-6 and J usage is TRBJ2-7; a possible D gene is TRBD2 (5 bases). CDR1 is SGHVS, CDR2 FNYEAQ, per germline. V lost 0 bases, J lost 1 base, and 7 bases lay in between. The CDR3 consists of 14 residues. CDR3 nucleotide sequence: TGTGCCAGCAGCTTAGCAACGGGATCCTACGAGCAGTACTTC. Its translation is CASSLATGSYEQYF.

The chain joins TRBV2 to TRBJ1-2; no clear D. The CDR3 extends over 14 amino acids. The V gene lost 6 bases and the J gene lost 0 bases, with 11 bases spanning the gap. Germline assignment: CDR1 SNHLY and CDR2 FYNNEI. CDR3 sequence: CASRLSLSNYGYTF. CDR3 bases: TGTGCCAGCAGATTGTCGTTATCTAACTATGGCTACACCTTC.

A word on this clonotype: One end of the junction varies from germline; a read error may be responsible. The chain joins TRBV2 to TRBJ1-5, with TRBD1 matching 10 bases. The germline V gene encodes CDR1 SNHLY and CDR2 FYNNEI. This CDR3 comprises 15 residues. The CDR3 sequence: CACSGQGGSNQPQHF. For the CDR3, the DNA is TGTGCCTGCAGTGGACAGGGGGGGAGCAATCAGCCCCAGCATTTT.

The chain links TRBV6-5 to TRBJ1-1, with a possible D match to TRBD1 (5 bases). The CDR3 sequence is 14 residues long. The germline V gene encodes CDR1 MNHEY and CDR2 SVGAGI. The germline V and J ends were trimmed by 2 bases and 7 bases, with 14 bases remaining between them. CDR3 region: CASSYQGAVSEAFF. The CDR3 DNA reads TGTGCCAGCAGTTACCAAGGGGCGGTTAGTGAAGCTTTCTTT.

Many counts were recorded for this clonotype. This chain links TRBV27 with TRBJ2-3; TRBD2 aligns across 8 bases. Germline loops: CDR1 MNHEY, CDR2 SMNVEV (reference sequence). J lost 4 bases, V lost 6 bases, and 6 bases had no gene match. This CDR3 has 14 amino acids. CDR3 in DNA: TGTGCCAGCAGCCTCGGACTAGCTCCAGATACGCAGTATTTT. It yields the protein CASSLGLAPDTQYF.

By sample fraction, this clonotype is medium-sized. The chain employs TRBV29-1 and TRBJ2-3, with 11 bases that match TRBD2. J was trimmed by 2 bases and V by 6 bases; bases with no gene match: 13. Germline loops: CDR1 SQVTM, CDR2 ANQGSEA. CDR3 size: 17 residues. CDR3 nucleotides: TGCAGCGTAGCGGGACAGATAGCGGGAGGGCCCACAGATACGCAGTATTTT. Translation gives CSVAGQIAGGPTDTQYF.

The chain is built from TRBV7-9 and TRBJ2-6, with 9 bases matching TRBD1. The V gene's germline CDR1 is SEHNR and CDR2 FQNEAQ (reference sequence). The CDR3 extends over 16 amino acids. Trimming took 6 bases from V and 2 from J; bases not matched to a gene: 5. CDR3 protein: CASRGQGRTGANVLTF. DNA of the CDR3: TGTGCCAGCAGGGGACAGGGACGAACTGGGGCCAACGTCCTGACTTTC.

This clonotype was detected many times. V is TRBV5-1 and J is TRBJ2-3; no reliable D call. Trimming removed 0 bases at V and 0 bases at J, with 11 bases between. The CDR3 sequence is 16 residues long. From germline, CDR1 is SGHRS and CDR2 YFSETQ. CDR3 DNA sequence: TGCGCCAGCAGCTTGGGGGCAGGAACTAGCACAGATACGCAGTATTTT. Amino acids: CASSLGAGTSTDTQYF.

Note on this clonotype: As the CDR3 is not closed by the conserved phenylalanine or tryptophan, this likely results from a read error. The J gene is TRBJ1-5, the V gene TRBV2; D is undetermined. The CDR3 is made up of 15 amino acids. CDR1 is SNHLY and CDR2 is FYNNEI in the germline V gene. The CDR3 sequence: CASIPNVDSIQPQHY. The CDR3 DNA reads TGTGCCAGCATTCCTAACGTAGATAGCATTCAGCCCCAGCATTAT.

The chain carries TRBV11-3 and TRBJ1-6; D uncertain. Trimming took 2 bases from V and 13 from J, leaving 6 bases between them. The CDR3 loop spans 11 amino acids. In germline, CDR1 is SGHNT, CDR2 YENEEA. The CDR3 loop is CASSLFSPLHF. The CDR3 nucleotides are TGTGCCAGCAGCTTATTTTCGCCCCTCCACTTT.

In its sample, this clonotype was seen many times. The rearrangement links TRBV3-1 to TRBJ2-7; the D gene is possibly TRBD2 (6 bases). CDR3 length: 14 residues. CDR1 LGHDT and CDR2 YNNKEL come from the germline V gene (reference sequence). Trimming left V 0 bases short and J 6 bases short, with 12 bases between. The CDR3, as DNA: TGTGCCAGCAGCCAAGATCCGAGACTAGGCGAGCAGTACTTC. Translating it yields CASSQDPRLGEQYF.

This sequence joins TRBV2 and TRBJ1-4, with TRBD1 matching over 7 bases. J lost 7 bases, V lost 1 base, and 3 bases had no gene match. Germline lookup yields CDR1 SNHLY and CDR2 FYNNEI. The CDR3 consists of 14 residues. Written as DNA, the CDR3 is TGTGCCAGCAGTGAAGGACAGGGAGGTGAAAAACTGTTTTTT. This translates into CASSEGQGGEKLFF.

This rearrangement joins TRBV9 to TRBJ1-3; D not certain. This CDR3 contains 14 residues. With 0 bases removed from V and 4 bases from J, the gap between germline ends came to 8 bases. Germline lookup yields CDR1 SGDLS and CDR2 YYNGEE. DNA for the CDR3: TGTGCCAGCAGCGTAGCGGGGTCCGGAAACACCATATATTTT. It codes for CASSVAGSGNTIYF.

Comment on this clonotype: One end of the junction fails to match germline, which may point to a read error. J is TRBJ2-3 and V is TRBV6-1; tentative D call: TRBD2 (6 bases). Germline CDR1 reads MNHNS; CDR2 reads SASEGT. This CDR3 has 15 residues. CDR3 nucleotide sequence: TGTGCCAGCAGAGACCTAGCGCCCTTCACAGATACGCAGTGTTTT. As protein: CASRDLAPFTDTQCF.